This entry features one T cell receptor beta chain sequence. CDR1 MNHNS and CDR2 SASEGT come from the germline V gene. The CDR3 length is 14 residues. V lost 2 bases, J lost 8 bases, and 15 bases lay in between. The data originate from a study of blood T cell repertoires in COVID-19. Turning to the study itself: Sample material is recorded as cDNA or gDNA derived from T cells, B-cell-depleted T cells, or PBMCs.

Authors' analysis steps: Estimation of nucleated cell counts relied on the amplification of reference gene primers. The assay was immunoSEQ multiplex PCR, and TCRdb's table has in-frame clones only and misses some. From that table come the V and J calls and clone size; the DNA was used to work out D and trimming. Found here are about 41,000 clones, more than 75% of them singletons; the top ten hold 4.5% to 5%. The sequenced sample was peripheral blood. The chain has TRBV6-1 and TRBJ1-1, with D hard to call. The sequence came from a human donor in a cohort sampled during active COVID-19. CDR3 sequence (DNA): TGTGCCAGCAGTGAACGGTCTCTAAGTCGGGAAGCTTTCTTT. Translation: CASSERSLSREAFF.